Below, 30 T cell receptor beta chains from the same sample are listed, as sequenced in a study of shared clonotypes between healthy human individuals. Sequenced by immunoSEQ multiplex PCR; TCRdb stores in-frame clones only, minus some. The sample lists about 2.4 million clones, roughly 93% occurring once. Sequencing used naive CD4+ T cells from PBMCs. Subset here: CD45RA+ positively selected. These receptors all come from a man younger than 35 in good health. Some clones in this sample may be carry-over from other donors' samples.

The chain uses TRBV27 and TRBJ1-1; D is undetermined. V was shortened by 0 bases and J by 10 bases, with 12 bases between the two germline ends. The CDR3 sequence is 13 residues long. Germline V gene lookup returns CDR1 MNHEY and CDR2 SMNVEV (reference sequence). The CDR3 loop is CASSLSGHNRAFF. In DNA, the CDR3 is TGTGCCAGCAGTTTATCGGGTCACAACCGAGCTTTCTTT.

The V and J genes are TRBV6-6 and TRBJ2-7; the match to TRBD1 covers 9 bases. The CDR3 runs 16 residues. V shed 0 bases and J 2 bases; nucleotides not matched to a gene: 5. Germline assignment: CDR1 MNHNY and CDR2 SVGAGI (reference sequence). DNA for the CDR3: TGTGCCAGCAGTTACTCGAGTACAGGGGGCGCCTACGAGCAGTACTTC. Translating gives CASSYSSTGGAYEQYF.

The rearrangement uses TRBV19 and TRBJ2-7; D remains unclear. In germline, CDR1 is LNHDA, CDR2 SQIVND (reference sequence). This CDR3 has 15 amino acids. The V gene lost 3 bases and the J gene lost 7 bases, with 19 bases spanning the gap. The CDR3 is CASSMSWAGAEEQYF. CDR3 nucleotide sequence: TGTGCCAGTAGTATGTCTTGGGCCGGAGCAGAGGAGCAGTACTTC.

The chain is built from TRBV28 and TRBJ1-5; D unclear. Between the trimmed V and J ends, which lost 3 bases and 10 bases, there was a span of 16 bases. The CDR3 totals 14 residues. Germline V gene data show CDR1 as MDHEN and CDR2 as SYDVKM. The CDR3 sequence: CASSLDGLVGPQHF. The CDR3 nucleotides are TGTGCCAGCAGTTTGGACGGACTAGTAGGCCCCCAGCATTTT.

The chain couples TRBV5-1 to TRBJ2-2; D unclear. Germline V CDR1 and CDR2: SGHRS, YFSETQ. This CDR3 contains 14 residues. With 5 bases removed from V and 1 base from J, the gap between germline ends came to 9 bases. The CDR3 sequence: CASRADLNTGELFF. The CDR3 coding sequence is TGCGCCAGCAGAGCTGATTTGAACACCGGGGAGCTGTTTTTT.

Concerning this clone: This specimen includes other DNA sequences encoding the same CDR3. The chain has TRBV11-2 and TRBJ1-5; no clear D. The V gene's germline CDR1 is SGHAT and CDR2 FQNNGV. CDR3 length: 14 residues. The V end was cut by 1 base, the J end by 0 bases, with 4 bases between. In DNA, the CDR3 is TGTGCCAGCAGCTTAGGGGGTAGCAATCAGCCCCAGCATTTT. This codes for CASSLGGSNQPQHF.

The CDR3 sequence: CASSLYRDLYEQYF. CDR3 DNA sequence: TGTGCCAGCAGTTTATACAGGGACTTGTACGAGCAGTACTTC. This chain connects TRBV28 to TRBJ2-7; D assignment may be TRBD1 or TRBD2 (6 bases each). The CDR3 extends over 14 amino acids. V was clipped by 1 base and J by 4 bases, with 11 bases between them. Germline V lookup: CDR1 MDHEN, CDR2 SYDVKM.

The sample holds a few counts of this clone. This rearrangement joins TRBV7-8 to TRBJ1-5; no clear D gene. The CDR3 covers 13 residues. The V and J ends lost 2 bases and 5 bases respectively, with 7 bases between them. The germline CDR1 and CDR2 sequences are SGHVS and FQNEAQ. CDR3 amino acids: CASSLTRDQPQHF. The CDR3 region has the DNA TGTGCCAGCAGCTTAACTCGGGATCAGCCCCAGCATTTT.

V is TRBV7-3 and J is TRBJ2-4; 10 bases fit TRBD2. This CDR3 is 20 amino acids long. The germline CDR1 and CDR2 sequences are SGHTA and FQGTGA. V dropped 5 bases and J dropped 0; count of bases not matched to a gene: 16. The CDR3 here is CASSQLRNSGRTLAKNIQYF. The CDR3 nucleotides are TGTGCCAGCAGCCAACTTCGGAATAGCGGGAGGACCCTAGCCAAAAACATTCAGTACTTC.

The V call is TRBV6-5, the J call TRBJ2-3; 8 bases line up with TRBD2. Trimming took 2 bases from V and 6 from J; bases not matched to a gene: 4. The CDR3 has 14 residues. Germline CDR1 is MNHEY and CDR2 is SVGAGI. The chain's CDR3 is CASSYAQRGDTQYF. The CDR3 region has the DNA TGTGCCAGCAGTTACGCCCAGCGGGGGGATACGCAGTATTTT.

CDR3 nucleotides: TGTGCCAGCAGTGATTTGCTTGGGGGGTTCACTGAAGCTTTCTTT. Protein: CASSDLLGGFTEAFF. The chain has TRBV6-1 and TRBJ1-1, with D tentatively TRBD1 (5 bases). The V gene's germline CDR1 is MNHNS and CDR2 SASEGT. V was cut by 3 bases and J by 4 bases, with 15 bases left in between. The CDR3 runs 15 residues.

The chain has TRBV6-6 and TRBJ2-5; no clear D. CDR1 MNHNY and CDR2 SVGAGI come from the germline V gene (reference sequence). The ends were cut back, 2 bases at V and 11 bases at J, with 15 bases in the middle. The CDR3 length is 13 residues. In DNA, the CDR3 is TGTGCCAGCAGTTACCTAGTCACCACGGAGCAGTACTTC. It codes for CASSYLVTTEQYF.

The chain joins TRBV5-1 to TRBJ2-1; 8 bases are shared with TRBD2. Losses at the gene ends were 0 bases for V and 4 bases for J; bases not matched to a gene: 6. CDR3 length: 16 residues. Germline V CDR1 and CDR2: SGHRS, YFSETQ. CDR3: CASSLVSGGRYNEQFF. Written as DNA, the CDR3 is TGCGCCAGCAGCTTGGTCTCGGGCGGGAGGTACAATGAGCAGTTCTTC.

Of note for this clone: The same CDR3 arises from other DNA sequences in this sample as well. This chain connects TRBV29-1 to TRBJ2-3; D possibly corresponds to TRBD1 (6 bases). V lost 4 bases to trimming and J lost 2 bases, with 10 bases between them. Germline lookup yields CDR1 SQVTM and CDR2 ANQGSEA. There are 13 residues in the CDR3. The CDR3 DNA reads as TGCAGCGTTGTTGGACAGTACACAGATACGCAGTATTTT. Protein product: CSVVGQYTDTQYF.

The genes are TRBV27 and TRBJ2-7, with a tentative D call TRBD2 (6 bases). Trimming pared 0 bases from V and 4 bases from J, leaving 19 bases between. Germline V gene sequence: CDR1 MNHEY, CDR2 SMNVEV (reference sequence). The CDR3 consists of 17 residues. In DNA, the CDR3 is TGTGCCAGCAGTTTATCGAATCCGGGAGAACCCCCGTACGAGCAGTACTTC. Its protein product is CASSLSNPGEPPYEQYF.

For the CDR3, the DNA is TGTGCCAGCAGCTTCCCGACTAGCGGGAGATCGAGCTCCTACGAGCAGTACTTC. It translates to CASSFPTSGRSSSYEQYF. The V call is TRBV7-9, the J call TRBJ2-7; TRBD2 matches at 12 bases. Germline CDR1 and CDR2: SEHNR and FQNEAQ (reference sequence). V dropped 3 bases and J dropped 0; count of bases not matched to a gene: 9. The CDR3 runs to 18 residues.

V usage is TRBV12-2 and J usage is TRBJ1-3. TRBV12-2 is termed a pseudogene. There are 15 residues in the CDR3. CDR3 DNA sequence: TGTGCAAGTCGCTTACCTGGGACGGACGGAAACACCATATATTTT. Its protein is CASRLPGTDGNTIYF.

The J gene is TRBJ2-1, the V gene TRBV29-1; 9 bases align to TRBD1. With 6 bases clipped from V and 9 bases from J, the junction kept 6 bases outside the gene matches. The CDR3 is 12 residues long. Germline assignment: CDR1 SQVTM and CDR2 ANQGSEA. Here the CDR3 reads CSVTQGAAEQFF. Here the CDR3 DNA reads TGCAGCGTAACACAGGGGGCTGCTGAGCAGTTCTTC.

The chain links TRBV11-1 to TRBJ2-1, with 8 bases matching TRBD2. Germline CDR1 and CDR2: SGHAT and FQDESV (reference sequence). J was trimmed by 5 bases and V by 7 bases; bases with no gene match: 7. CDR3 length: 14 residues. Here the CDR3 reads CASTPGLVNNEQFF. CDR3 DNA sequence: TGTGCCAGCACCCCGGGACTAGTGAACAATGAGCAGTTCTTC.

This sequence joins TRBV12-5 and TRBJ2-3; the match to TRBD2 covers 11 bases. Per the germline V gene, CDR1 is LGHNT and CDR2 is FRNRAP. The V and J ends lost 7 bases and 5 bases, in that order; junction bases with no gene match: 8. CDR3 length: 15 residues. The CDR3 region has the DNA TGTGCTAGTGTCACTAGCGGGAGTCTAGGAGATACGCAGTATTTT. Translating gives CASVTSGSLGDTQYF.

The chain recombines TRBV4-1 with TRBJ2-3; TRBD2 aligns across 7 bases. Germline assignment: CDR1 MGHRA and CDR2 YSYEKL. V gave up 5 bases and J gave up 5 bases; unmatched junction bases: 7. The CDR3 spans 14 residues. The DNA for the CDR3 is TGCGCCAGCAGCGGTGGGCCGGGGGGAGATACGCAGTATTTT. Translation: CASSGGPGGDTQYF.

The chain has TRBV5-1 and TRBJ1-1; D perhaps matches TRBD1 (5 bases). The CDR3 is 16 residues long. CDR1 and CDR2 from the germline V gene are SGHRS and YFSETQ. The V and J ends lost 2 bases and 5 bases respectively, with 19 bases between them. CDR3 sequence (DNA): TGCGCCAGCAGCTTTGGCGGCGGGGGAACGGAAACTGAAGCTTTCTTT. The encoded protein is CASSFGGGGTETEAFF.

V is TRBV7-8 and J is TRBJ2-6; tentative D call: TRBD1 (6 bases). This CDR3 is built from 18 residues. Trimming left V 5 bases short and J 1 base short, with 18 bases between. CDR1 is SGHVS, CDR2 FQNEAQ, per germline. As DNA, the CDR3 is TGTGCCAGCAGCCGGCCCGCACGCACAGGGTCTGGGGCCAACGTCCTGACTTTC. It yields the protein CASSRPARTGSGANVLTF.

The J gene is TRBJ2-7, the V gene TRBV18, with 7 nucleotides matching TRBD2. Losses at the gene ends were 5 bases for V and 1 base for J; bases not matched to a gene: 2. The CDR3 sequence is 13 residues long. Looked up from germline, CDR1 is KGHSH and CDR2 is LQKENI. In DNA, the CDR3 is TGTGCCAGCTCAACTAGCGTTTCCTACGAGCAGTACTTC. It specifies CASSTSVSYEQYF.

J is TRBJ2-2 and V is TRBV18; D is unresolved. V lost 6 bases, J lost 4 bases, and 9 bases lay in between. The germline CDR1 and CDR2 sequences are KGHSH and LQKENI. This CDR3 comprises 13 residues. The CDR3 reads CASSQAITGELFF. CDR3 DNA sequence: TGTGCCAGCTCGCAGGCAATCACCGGGGAGCTGTTTTTT.

The rearrangement uses TRBV5-1 and TRBJ1-4; maybe TRBD1 (6 bases). Trimming took 4 bases from V and 5 from J, leaving 12 bases between them. Per the germline V gene, CDR1 is SGHRS and CDR2 is YFSETQ. The length of the CDR3 is 14 residues. CDR3: CASSPPGGNEKLFF. The CDR3 nucleotides read TGCGCCAGCAGCCCGCCGGGGGGCAATGAAAAACTGTTTTTT.

This clone occurred once. The chain couples TRBV28 to TRBJ1-1; 8 bases map to TRBD1. Losses at the gene ends were 6 bases for V and 6 bases for J; bases not matched to a gene: 9. CDR1 is MDHEN, CDR2 SYDVKM, per germline. There are 14 residues in the CDR3. The CDR3 DNA is TGTGCCAGCAGCACAGGGGGGAAGGTCGCTGAAGCTTTCTTT. It codes for CASSTGGKVAEAFF.

The chain couples TRBV6-5 to TRBJ2-3, with a tentative D call TRBD1 (6 bases). Germline values: CDR1 MNHEY, CDR2 SVGAGI. V gave up 0 bases and J gave up 3 bases, with 10 bases separating them. The CDR3 extends over 15 amino acids. The CDR3 spells CASSYSIGGTDTQYF. DNA of the CDR3: TGTGCCAGCAGTTACTCGATAGGGGGAACAGATACGCAGTATTTT.

This clone showed up just once. The genes are TRBV2 and TRBJ1-2; D is possibly TRBD1 (6 bases). There are 12 residues in the CDR3. In germline, CDR1 is SNHLY, CDR2 FYNNEI. Trimming shortened V by 5 bases and J by 9 bases, and 13 bases separated the two germline ends. The CDR3 loop reads CASSLDSLRYTF. The CDR3 nucleotides read TGTGCCAGCAGTCTGGACAGCTTGCGCTACACCTTC.

This rearrangement joins TRBV6-1 to TRBJ1-4, with 8 bases that match TRBD1. CDR1 and CDR2 from the germline V gene are MNHNS and SASEGT. CDR3 length: 14 residues. The V gene end was trimmed by 2 bases and the J gene end by 10 bases; junction bases not matched to a gene: 6. CDR3 sequence reads: CASSEPDRGGKLFF. The CDR3 region has the DNA TGTGCCAGCAGTGAACCCGACAGGGGAGGAAAACTGTTTTTT.